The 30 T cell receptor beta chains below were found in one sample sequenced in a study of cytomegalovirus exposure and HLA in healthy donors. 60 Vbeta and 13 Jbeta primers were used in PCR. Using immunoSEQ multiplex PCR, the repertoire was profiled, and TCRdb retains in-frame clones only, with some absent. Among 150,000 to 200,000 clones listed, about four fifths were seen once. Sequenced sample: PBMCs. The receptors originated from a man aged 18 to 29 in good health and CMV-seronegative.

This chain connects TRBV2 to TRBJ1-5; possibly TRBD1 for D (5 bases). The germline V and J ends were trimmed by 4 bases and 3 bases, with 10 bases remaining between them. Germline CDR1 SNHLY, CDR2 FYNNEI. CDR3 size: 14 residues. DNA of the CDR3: TGTGCCAGCAGTGTCGACAGCTACAATCAGCCCCAGCATTTT. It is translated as CASSVDSYNQPQHF.

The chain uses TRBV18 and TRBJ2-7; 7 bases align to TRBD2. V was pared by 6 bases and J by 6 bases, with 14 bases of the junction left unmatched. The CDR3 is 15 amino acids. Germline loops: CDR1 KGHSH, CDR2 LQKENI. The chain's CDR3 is CASSGGSGLAAEQYF. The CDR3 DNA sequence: TGTGCCAGCTCGGGCGGCTCTGGCCTAGCGGCCGAGCAGTACTTC. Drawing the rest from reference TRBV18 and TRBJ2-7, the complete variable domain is NAGVMQNPRHLVRRRGQEARLRCSPMKGHSHVYWYRQLPEEGLKFMVYLQKENIIDESGMPKERFSAEFPKEGPSILRIQQVVRGDSAAYFCASSGGSGLAAEQYFGPGTRLTVT.

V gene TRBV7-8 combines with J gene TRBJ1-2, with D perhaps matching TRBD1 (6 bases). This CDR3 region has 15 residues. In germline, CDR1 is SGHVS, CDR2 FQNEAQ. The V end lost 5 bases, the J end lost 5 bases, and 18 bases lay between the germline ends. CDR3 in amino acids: CASSLYREPMYGYTF. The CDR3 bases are TGTGCCAGCAGCCTTTACAGGGAACCAATGTATGGCTACACCTTC.

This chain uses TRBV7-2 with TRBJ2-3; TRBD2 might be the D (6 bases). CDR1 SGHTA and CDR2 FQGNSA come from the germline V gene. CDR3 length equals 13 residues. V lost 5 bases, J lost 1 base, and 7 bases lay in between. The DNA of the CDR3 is TGTGCCAGCAGCCCTAGCGGCACAGATACGCAGTATTTT. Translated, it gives CASSPSGTDTQYF.

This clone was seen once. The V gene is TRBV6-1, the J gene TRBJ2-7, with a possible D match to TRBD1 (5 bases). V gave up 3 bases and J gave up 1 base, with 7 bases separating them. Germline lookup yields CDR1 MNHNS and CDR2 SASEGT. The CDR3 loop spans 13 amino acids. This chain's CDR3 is CASSEQGSYEQYF. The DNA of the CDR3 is TGTGCCAGCAGTGAGCAGGGTTCCTACGAGCAGTACTTC.

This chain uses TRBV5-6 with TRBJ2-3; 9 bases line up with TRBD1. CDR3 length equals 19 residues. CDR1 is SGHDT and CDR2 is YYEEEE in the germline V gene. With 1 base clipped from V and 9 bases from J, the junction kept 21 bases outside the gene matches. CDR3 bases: TGTGCCAGCAGCTTGCTTAGTTCGAAGCCGACAGGGGGAAGGGTCACGCAGTATTTT. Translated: CASSLLSSKPTGGRVTQYF.

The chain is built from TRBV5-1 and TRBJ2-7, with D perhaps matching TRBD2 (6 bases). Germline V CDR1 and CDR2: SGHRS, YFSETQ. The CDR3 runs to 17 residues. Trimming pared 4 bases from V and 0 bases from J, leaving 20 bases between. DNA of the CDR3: TGCGCCAGCAGCCCACGGTGGGGGGACTCGATCTCCTACGAGCAGTACTTC. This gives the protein CASSPRWGDSISYEQYF.

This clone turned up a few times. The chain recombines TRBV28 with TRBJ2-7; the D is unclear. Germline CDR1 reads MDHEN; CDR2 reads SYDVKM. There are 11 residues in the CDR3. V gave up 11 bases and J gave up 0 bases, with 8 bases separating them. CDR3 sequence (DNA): TGTGCCGCGGAGAGCTCCTACGAGCAGTACTTC. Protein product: CAAESSYEQYF.

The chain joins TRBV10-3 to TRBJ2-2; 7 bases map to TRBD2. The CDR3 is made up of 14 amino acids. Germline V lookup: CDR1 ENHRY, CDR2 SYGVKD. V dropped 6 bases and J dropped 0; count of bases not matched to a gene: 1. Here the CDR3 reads CAISLAANTGELFF. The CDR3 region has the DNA TGTGCCATCAGCCTAGCGGCGAACACCGGGGAGCTGTTTTTT.

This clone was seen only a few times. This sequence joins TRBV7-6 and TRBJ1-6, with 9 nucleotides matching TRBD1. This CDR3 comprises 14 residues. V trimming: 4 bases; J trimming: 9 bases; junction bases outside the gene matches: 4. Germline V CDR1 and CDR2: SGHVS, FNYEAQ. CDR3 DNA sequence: TGTGCCAGCAGCTCGGGACAGGGATCTTCACCCCTCCACTTT. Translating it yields CASSSGQGSSPLHF.

The chain's CDR3 is CATSKNGQGITEAFF. In DNA form, the CDR3 reads TGTGCCACCAGCAAGAACGGGCAGGGGATCACTGAAGCTTTCTTT. The chain couples TRBV15 to TRBJ1-1; D possibly corresponds to TRBD1 (6 bases). V gave up 4 bases and J gave up 4 bases, with 16 bases separating them. Germline CDR1 LNHNV, CDR2 YYDKDF (reference sequence). The CDR3 runs 15 residues. The whole variable domain, filled in from reference TRBV15 and TRBJ1-1, reads DAMVIQNPRYQVTQFGKPVTLSCSQTLNHNVMYWYQQKSSQAPKLLFHYYDKDFNNEADTPDNFQSRRPNTSFCFLDIRSPGLGDTAMYLCATSKNGQGITEAFFGQGTRLTVV.

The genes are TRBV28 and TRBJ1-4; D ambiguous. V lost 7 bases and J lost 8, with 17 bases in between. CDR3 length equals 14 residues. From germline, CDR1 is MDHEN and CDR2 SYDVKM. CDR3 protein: CASTDRRGIEKLFF. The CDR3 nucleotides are TGTGCCAGCACCGACCGACGGGGAATCGAAAAACTGTTTTTT.

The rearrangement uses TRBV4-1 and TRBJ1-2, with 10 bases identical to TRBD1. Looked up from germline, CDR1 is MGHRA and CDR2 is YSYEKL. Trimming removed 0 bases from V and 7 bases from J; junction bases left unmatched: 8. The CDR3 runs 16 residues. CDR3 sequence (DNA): TGCGCCAGCAGCCAAGAGGTGACAGGGGGCGCGGGTGGCTACACCTTC. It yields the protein CASSQEVTGGAGGYTF.

CDR3 in DNA: TGCGCCAGCAGCTTAAGACAGGGGCTTGGCTATGGCTACACCTTC. Translation gives CASSLRQGLGYGYTF. The chain carries TRBV5-1 and TRBJ1-2; TRBD1 aligns across 8 bases. After removal of 2 bases from V and 4 bases from J, the junction contained 7 bases not matched to a gene. The CDR3 extends over 15 amino acids. Germline loops: CDR1 SGHRS, CDR2 YFSETQ.

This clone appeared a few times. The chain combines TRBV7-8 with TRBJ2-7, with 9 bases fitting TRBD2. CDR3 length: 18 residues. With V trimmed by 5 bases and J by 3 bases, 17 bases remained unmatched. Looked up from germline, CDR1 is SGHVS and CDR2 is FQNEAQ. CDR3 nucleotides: TGTGCCAGCAGCCCGACTAGCGGATTCTCCCGGGCAGACTACGAGCAGTACTTC. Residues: CASSPTSGFSRADYEQYF.

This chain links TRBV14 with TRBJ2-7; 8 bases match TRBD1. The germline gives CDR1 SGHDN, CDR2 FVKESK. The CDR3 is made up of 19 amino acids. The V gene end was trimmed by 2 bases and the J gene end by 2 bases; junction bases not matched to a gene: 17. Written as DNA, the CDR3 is TGTGCCAGCAGCCAATTTAGACAGGGGCCGCGTTCGAGGCCCTACGAGCAGTACTTC. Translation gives CASSQFRQGPRSRPYEQYF.

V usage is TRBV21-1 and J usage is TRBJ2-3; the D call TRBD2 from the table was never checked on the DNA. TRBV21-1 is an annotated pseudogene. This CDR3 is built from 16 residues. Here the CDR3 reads CASSPWTSGTSDTQYF. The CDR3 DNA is TGTGCCAGCAGCCCCTGGACTAGCGGGACGTCAGATACGCAGTATTTT.

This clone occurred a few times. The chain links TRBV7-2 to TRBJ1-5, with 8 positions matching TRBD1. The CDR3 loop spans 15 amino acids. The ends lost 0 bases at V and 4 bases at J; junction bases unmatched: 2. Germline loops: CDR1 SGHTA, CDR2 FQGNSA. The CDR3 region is CASSLATGGNQPQHF. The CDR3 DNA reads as TGTGCCAGCAGCTTAGCTACAGGGGGGAATCAGCCCCAGCATTTT.

The chain's CDR3 is CASSPDGGRGYTF. The CDR3, as DNA: TGTGCCAGCAGCCCTGATGGCGGAAGGGGCTACACCTTC. The gene calls are TRBV5-5 and TRBJ1-2; D uncertain. Trimming pared 4 bases from V and 8 bases from J, leaving 15 bases between. Germline loops: CDR1 SGHKS, CDR2 YYEKEE (reference sequence). CDR3 length equals 13 residues.

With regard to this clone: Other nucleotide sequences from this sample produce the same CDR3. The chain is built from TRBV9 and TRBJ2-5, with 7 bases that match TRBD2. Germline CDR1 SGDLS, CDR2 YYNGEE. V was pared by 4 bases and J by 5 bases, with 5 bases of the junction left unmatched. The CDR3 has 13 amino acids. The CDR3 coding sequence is TGTGCCAGCAGCCGTCAGGGAGGGGAGACCCAGTACTTC. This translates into CASSRQGGETQYF.

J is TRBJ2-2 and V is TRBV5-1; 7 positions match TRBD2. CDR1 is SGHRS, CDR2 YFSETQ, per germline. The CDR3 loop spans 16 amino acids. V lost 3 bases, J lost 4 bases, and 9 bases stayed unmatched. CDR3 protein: CASSSTRTSGTGELFF. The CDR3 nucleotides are TGCGCCAGCAGCTCGACGCGGACTAGTGGCACCGGGGAGCTGTTTTTT.

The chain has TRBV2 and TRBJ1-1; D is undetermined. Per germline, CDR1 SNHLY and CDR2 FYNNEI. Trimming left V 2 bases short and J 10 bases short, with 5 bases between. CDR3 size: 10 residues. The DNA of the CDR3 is TGTGCCAGCAGTGAACTCTCAGCTTTCTTT. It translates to CASSELSAFF.

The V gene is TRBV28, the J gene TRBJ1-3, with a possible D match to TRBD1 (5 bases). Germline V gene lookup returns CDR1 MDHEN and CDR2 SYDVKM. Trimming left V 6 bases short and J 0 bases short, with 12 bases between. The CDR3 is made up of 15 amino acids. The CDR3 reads CASRITGRSGNTIYF. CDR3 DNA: TGTGCCAGCAGGATAACAGGACGCTCTGGAAACACCATATATTTT.

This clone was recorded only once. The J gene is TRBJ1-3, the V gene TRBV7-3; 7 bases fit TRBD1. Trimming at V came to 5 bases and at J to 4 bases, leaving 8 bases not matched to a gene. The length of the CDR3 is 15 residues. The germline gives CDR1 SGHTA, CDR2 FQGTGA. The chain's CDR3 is CASSPAGTEGNTIYF. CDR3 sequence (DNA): TGTGCCAGCAGCCCAGCAGGGACAGAGGGAAACACCATATATTTT.

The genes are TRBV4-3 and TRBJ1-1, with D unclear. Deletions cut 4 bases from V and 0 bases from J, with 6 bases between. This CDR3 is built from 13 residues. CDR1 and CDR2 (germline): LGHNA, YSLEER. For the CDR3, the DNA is TGCGCCAGCAGCCTAGTGGTGAACACTGAAGCTTTCTTT. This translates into CASSLVVNTEAFF.

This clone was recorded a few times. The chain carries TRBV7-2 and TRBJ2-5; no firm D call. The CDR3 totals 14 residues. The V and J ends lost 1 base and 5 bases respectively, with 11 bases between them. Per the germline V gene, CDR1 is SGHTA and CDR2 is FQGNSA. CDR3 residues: CASSLDMVRETQYF. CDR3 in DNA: TGTGCCAGCAGCTTAGATATGGTGCGGGAGACCCAGTACTTC.

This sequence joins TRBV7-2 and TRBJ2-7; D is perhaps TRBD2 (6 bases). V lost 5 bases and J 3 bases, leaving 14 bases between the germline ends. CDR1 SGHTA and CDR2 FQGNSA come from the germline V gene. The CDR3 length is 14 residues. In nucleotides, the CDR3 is TGTGCCAGCAGCCCGCGGGACGGAATCTACGAGCAGTACTTC. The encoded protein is CASSPRDGIYEQYF.

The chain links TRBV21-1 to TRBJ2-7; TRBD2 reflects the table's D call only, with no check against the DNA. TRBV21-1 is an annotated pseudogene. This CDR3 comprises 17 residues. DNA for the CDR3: TGTGCCAGCAGCTTGACTAGCGGGAGGGCCAGAAGGTACGAGCAGTACTTC. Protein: CASSLTSGRARRYEQYF.

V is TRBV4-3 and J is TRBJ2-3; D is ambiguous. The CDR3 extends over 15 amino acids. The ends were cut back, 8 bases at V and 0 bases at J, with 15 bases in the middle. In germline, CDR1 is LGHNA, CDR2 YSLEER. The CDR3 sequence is CASARVGASTDTQYF. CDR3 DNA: TGCGCCAGCGCCCGGGTAGGAGCTAGCACAGATACGCAGTATTTT.

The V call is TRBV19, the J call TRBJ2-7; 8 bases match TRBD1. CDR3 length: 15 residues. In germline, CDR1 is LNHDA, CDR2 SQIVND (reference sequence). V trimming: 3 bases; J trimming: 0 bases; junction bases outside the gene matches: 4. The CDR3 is CASSIDRGVSYEQYF. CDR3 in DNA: TGTGCCAGTAGTATCGACAGGGGTGTCTCCTACGAGCAGTACTTC.